This T cell receptor (beta chain) is from a study of T cells in Graves' hyperthyroidism and ophthalmopathy. Authors of the study amplified TCR beta CDR3 regions from RNA transcripts. With the HTBI primer set, the TCR CDR3 went through a first round of RT-PCR. TCRdb analysed the multiplex PCR reads with MiXCR anew, one entry per CDR3 protein. The sample contains under 350,000 distinct CDR3 sequences, over 15% of which appear only once. This clonotype was recorded many times. What it recognizes is unknown. Study-wide results and caveats: Most thyroid-expanded clonotypes above 0.001 were also found in blood. Before onset, by a median of approximately 5.9 months, the model predicted ophthalmopathy.

The cohort's ophthalmopathy patients, a group with duration under 3 months, had a Clinical Activity Score of at least 3 and a NOSPECS grade of at least 4. Between the trimmed V and J ends, which lost 2 bases and 4 bases, there was a span of 15 bases. From germline, CDR1 is MNHEY and CDR2 SVGAGI. This CDR3 has 16 residues. The J gene is TRBJ2-4, the V gene TRBV6-5, with D tentatively TRBD2 (6 bases). The source material was blood. The sequence was collected from a woman aged 60-75 years with Graves' ophthalmopathy. In nucleotides, the CDR3 is TGTGCCAGCAGTTACGCGGTGCGGGGTGGGAAAAACATTCAGTACTTC. Translated: CASSYAVRGGKNIQYF.